One sample yielded the 30 T cell receptor beta chains listed below, sequenced in a study of blood T cells in healthy people across ages. The use of a sample-barcoded 5' primer and a J-beta primer mix characterized a second PCR of about 7 to 12 cycles. In TCRdb, the 5' RACE reads were re-called with MiXCR into one record per CDR3 protein. The sample lists over 300,000 distinct CDR3 sequences; 45% to 65% were seen once. The sample taken for sequencing was blood. Every receptor here comes from a man between 60 and 75 years old in good health.

Note on this clonotype: This could be a read error, since a much larger clone is one nucleotide away. The chain carries TRBV6-2 or TRBV6-3 and TRBJ2-5; perhaps TRBD2 as D (6 bases). With the DNA end fitting TRBJ2-7 better, the J assignment may be wrong. CDR3 size: 17 residues. Germline V gives CDR1 MNHEY, CDR2 SVGEGT. CDR3 residues: CASSYEMEQRAEVEQYF. The CDR3 DNA is TGTGCCAGCAGTTACGAAATGGAACAGCGGGCAGAAGTCGAGCAGTACTTC.

The chain is built from TRBV10-3 and TRBJ2-7; 10 bases line up with TRBD1. The CDR3 consists of 15 residues. Germline assignment: CDR1 ENHRY and CDR2 SYGVKD. V shed 0 bases, J shed 4 bases, and the junction held 3 bases outside the gene matches. CDR3 DNA sequence: TGTGCCATCAGTGAGTCGCGGGGACAGGGGTACGAGCAGTACTTC. It is translated as CAISESRGQGYEQYF.

V usage is TRBV4-3 and J usage is TRBJ2-1; tentatively, D is TRBD2 (5 bases). CDR3 size: 13 residues. CDR1 and CDR2 from the germline V gene are LGHNA and YSLEER. V gave up 0 bases and J gave up 8 bases, with 8 bases separating them. The CDR3 loop reads CASSQERTHEQFF. The CDR3 DNA is TGCGCCAGCAGCCAAGAAAGGACTCATGAGCAGTTCTTC.

The rearrangement joins TRBV5-1 to TRBJ2-1; D is uncertain. Germline CDR1 is SGHRS and CDR2 is YFSETQ. Deletions cut 0 bases from V and 8 bases from J, with 18 bases between. CDR3 length: 16 residues. CDR3: CASSLGSRPPSDEQFF. CDR3 DNA sequence: TGCGCCAGCAGCTTGGGGTCACGGCCACCGAGCGATGAGCAGTTCTTC.

The chain is built from TRBV5-1 and TRBJ2-1; maybe TRBD2 (6 bases). V was cut by 4 bases and J by 9 bases, with 11 bases left in between. The germline V gene encodes CDR1 SGHRS and CDR2 YFSETQ. The CDR3 runs 12 residues. The CDR3 DNA follows: TGCGCCAGCAGCGAACCGGAGGGTGAGCAGTTCTTC. Its protein is CASSEPEGEQFF.

J is TRBJ2-1 and V is TRBV27; D not resolved. Trimming shortened V by 8 bases and J by 7 bases, and 9 bases separated the two germline ends. The CDR3 is 11 residues long. Germline V lookup: CDR1 MNHEY, CDR2 SMNVEV (reference sequence). For the CDR3, the DNA is TGTGCCAGCCAAGGAGCTAATGAGCAGTTCTTC. Translated: CASQGANEQFF.

V usage is TRBV11-3 and J usage is TRBJ2-2, with 7 nucleotides matching TRBD2. This CDR3 has 15 residues. The germline gives CDR1 SGHNT, CDR2 YENEEA. The junction had 2 bases not matched to a gene; V was cut back by 4 bases and J by 0 bases. CDR3 DNA: TGTGCCAGCAGCTGGGGGGGGGCGAACACCGGGGAGCTGTTTTTT. Encoded protein: CASSWGGANTGELFF.

This clonotype was seen a handful of times. The rearrangement uses TRBV5-1 and TRBJ2-7, with D tentatively TRBD2 (5 bases). The CDR3 consists of 15 residues. The V and J ends lost 0 bases and 3 bases respectively, with 13 bases between them. Germline V gene lookup returns CDR1 SGHRS and CDR2 YFSETQ. This chain's CDR3 is CASSLVAGSNYEQYF. The CDR3, as DNA: TGCGCCAGCAGCTTGGTCGCGGGCTCGAACTACGAGCAGTACTTC.

Written as DNA, the CDR3 is TGTGCCACTAATAGGGCGGGAGTATCTTCCTACAATGAGCAGTTCTTC. This sequence encodes CATNRAGVSSYNEQFF. This chain connects TRBV28 to TRBJ2-1, with TRBD2 matching 7 bases. V trimming: 10 bases; J trimming: 1 base; junction bases outside the gene matches: 13. Per germline, CDR1 MDHEN and CDR2 SYDVKM. This CDR3 contains 16 residues.

This clonotype was recorded a few times. J is TRBJ1-2 and V is TRBV9; 12 bases line up with TRBD1. CDR1 SGDLS and CDR2 YYNGEE come from the germline V gene. This CDR3 has 14 residues. V trimming: 4 bases; J trimming: 7 bases; junction bases outside the gene matches: 5. The CDR3 loop is CASSPGQGAFGYTF. The CDR3 nucleotides read TGTGCCAGCAGCCCGGGACAGGGGGCGTTTGGCTACACCTTC.

For the CDR3, the DNA is TGTGCCAGCGCTCAGAAGGGGGCGTTTGGCTACACCTTC. Its translation: CASAQKGAFGYTF. This sequence joins TRBV7-3 and TRBJ1-2, with 7 bases identical to TRBD1. This CDR3 is built from 13 residues. Trimming took 8 bases from V and 7 from J; bases not matched to a gene: 10. Per germline, CDR1 SGHTA and CDR2 FQGTGA.

V and J are TRBV4-3 and TRBJ2-4, with D unresolved. The J call could be wrong; TRBJ2-7 is a better fit for the DNA end. This CDR3 is 13 amino acids long. Germline CDR1 LGHNA, CDR2 YSLEER. The CDR3 reads CASSQDWSYEQYF. Here the CDR3 DNA reads TGCGCCAGCAGCCAAGATTGGTCCTACGAGCAGTACTTC.

V is TRBV5-6 and J is TRBJ2-5, with TRBD1 identical over 9 bases. The J call may not be correct, given that the DNA end is closer to TRBJ2-7. This CDR3 spans 12 amino acids. Germline values: CDR1 SGHDT, CDR2 YYEEEE. CDR3 bases: TGTGCCAGCAGCCGGACAGGGGTCGAGCAGTACTTC. Its protein product is CASSRTGVEQYF.

The chain employs TRBV7-2 and TRBJ2-3; 9 bases line up with TRBD2. The V and J ends lost 0 bases and 8 bases, in that order; junction bases with no gene match: 9. This CDR3 has 16 residues. Germline CDR1 reads SGHTA; CDR2 reads FQGNSA. CDR3: CASSLAGSGSGRTQYF. In DNA, the CDR3 is TGTGCCAGCAGCTTAGCGGGTAGCGGGAGCGGGCGTACGCAGTATTTT.

The V call is TRBV3-1, the J call TRBJ2-6, with D perhaps given as TRBD1 or TRBD2 (5 bases each). From germline, CDR1 is LGHDT and CDR2 YNNKEL (reference sequence). The CDR3 has 18 residues. V lost 4 bases and J lost 0, with 16 bases in between. The CDR3 sequence is CASSLKPGPTSGANVLTF. CDR3 coding DNA: TGTGCCAGCAGCCTCAAACCGGGACCGACCTCTGGGGCCAACGTCCTGACTTTC.

The chain couples TRBV6-5 to TRBJ2-1, with TRBD2 identical over 9 bases. J gave up 0 bases and V 2 bases, and 5 bases lay outside the gene matches. The CDR3 loop spans 17 amino acids. The germline CDR1 and CDR2 sequences are MNHEY and SVGAGI. In nucleotides, the CDR3 is TGTGCCAGCAGTTACGGGACTAGCCCGAGCTCCTACAATGAGCAGTTCTTC. This codes for CASSYGTSPSSYNEQFF.

This clonotype showed up many times. The V call is TRBV29-1, the J call TRBJ2-7; no firm D call. Germline lookup yields CDR1 SQVTM and CDR2 ANQGSEA. The CDR3 is made up of 14 amino acids. The V end was cut by 4 bases, the J end by 4 bases, with 17 bases between. The CDR3 coding sequence is TGCAGCGTTGCGGCTGAAGGGAAAGGATACGAGCAGTACTTC. As protein: CSVAAEGKGYEQYF.

This clonotype has a single count. This chain joins TRBV2 and TRBJ1-2; no reliable D call. Germline V CDR1 and CDR2: SNHLY, FYNNEI. The CDR3 sequence is 13 residues long. The germline V and J ends were trimmed by 7 bases and 7 bases, with 16 bases remaining between them. The CDR3 protein is CASTQKDRCGYTF. CDR3 sequence (DNA): TGTGCCAGCACCCAGAAGGACCGCTGTGGCTACACCTTC.

This clonotype was observed a handful of times. The J gene is TRBJ2-2, the V gene TRBV5-5; tentatively, D is TRBD2 (5 bases). Germline V lookup: CDR1 SGHKS, CDR2 YYEKEE (reference sequence). Trimming shortened V by 1 base and J by 2 bases, and 9 bases separated the two germline ends. The CDR3 has 15 amino acids. Written as DNA, the CDR3 is TGTGCCAGCAGCTTGTGGACTGCCAACACCGGGGAGCTGTTTTTT. It is translated as CASSLWTANTGELFF. Drawing the rest from reference TRBV5-5 and TRBJ2-2, the complete variable domain is DAGVTQSPTHLIKTRGQQVTLRCSPISGHKSVSWYQQVLGQGPQFIFQYYEKEERGRGNFPDRFSARQFPNYSSELNVNALLLGDSALYLCASSLWTANTGELFFGEGSRLTVL.

This chain uses TRBV7-6 with TRBJ2-5; 7 bases are shared with TRBD1. The CDR3 is 15 residues long. The junction had 14 bases not matched to a gene; V was cut back by 5 bases and J by 8 bases. Looked up from germline, CDR1 is SGHVS and CDR2 is FNYEAQ. This chain's CDR3 is CASSRGGLGPQTQYF. CDR3 bases: TGTGCCAGCAGCCGAGGGGGCCTGGGGCCCCAAACCCAGTACTTC.

J is TRBJ2-6 and V is TRBV6-9, with 12 nucleotides matching TRBD1. This CDR3 contains 17 residues. Per germline, CDR1 MNHGY and CDR2 SVAAGI. The V segment lost 6 bases and the J segment 3 bases; nucleotides outside the gene matches: 6. The CDR3 loop is CASRRDRGLSGANVLTF. The CDR3 DNA sequence: TGTGCCAGCAGACGGGACAGGGGGCTCAGTGGGGCCAACGTCCTGACTTTC.

The chain employs TRBV11-2 and TRBJ2-7; 11 bases fit TRBD2. The DNA end lines up better with TRBJ2-5; the J call may be wrong. The germline V gene has CDR1 SGHAT and CDR2 FQNNGV. CDR3 size: 16 residues. For the CDR3, the DNA is TGTGCCAGCAGCCTGACAAGACTAGCGGGACGAGAGACCCAGTACTTC. Its translation is CASSLTRLAGRETQYF.

The chain has TRBV6-5 and TRBJ2-1, with 9 bases lining up with TRBD2. The V gene's germline CDR1 is MNHEY and CDR2 SVGAGI. Germline trimming cut 6 bases from V and 5 bases from J; bases unmatched to any gene: 5. The CDR3 runs 14 residues. The CDR3 sequence is CASRGAGGHNEQFF. CDR3 nucleotides: TGTGCCAGCAGGGGGGCGGGAGGGCACAATGAGCAGTTCTTC.

To note about this clonotype: Given a much more abundant clone one base away, this may be a read error. V and J are TRBV5-1 and TRBJ2-1; the D is unclear. CDR3 length: 16 amino acids. CDR1 and CDR2 (germline): SGHRS, YFSETQ. Trimming shortened V by 2 bases and J by 1 base, and 13 bases separated the two germline ends. The CDR3 region is CASSFLTGVSYNEQFF. Written as DNA, the CDR3 is TGCGCCAGCAGCTTCTTAACGGGTGTATCCTACAATGAGCAGTTCTTC.

The chain combines TRBV25-1 with TRBJ1-2; D is unclear. Germline V gene lookup returns CDR1 MGHDK and CDR2 SYGVNS. V was pared by 8 bases and J by 4 bases, with 11 bases between. This CDR3 is 12 amino acids long. The CDR3 DNA is TGTGCCAGCTCTCTAGGAATCTATGGCTACACCTTC. Residues: CASSLGIYGYTF.

This clonotype came up a few times. The gene calls are TRBV13 and TRBJ2-3; 9 nucleotides line up with TRBD2. Germline V gene data show CDR1 as PRHDT and CDR2 as FYEKMQ (reference sequence). The CDR3 runs 16 residues. V lost 5 bases, J lost 1 base, and 7 bases stayed unmatched. For the CDR3, the DNA is TGTGCCAGCAGCAAAACTAGCGGGTCACGCACAGATACGCAGTATTTT. Its translation: CASSKTSGSRTDTQYF. The whole variable domain, filled in from reference TRBV13 and TRBJ2-3, reads AAGVIQSPRHLIKEKRETATLKCYPIPRHDTVYWYQQGPGQDPQFLISFYEKMQSDKGSIPDRFSAQQFSDYHSELNMSSLELGDSALYFCASSKTSGSRTDTQYFGPGTRLTVL.

About this clonotype itself: This sequence may be a read error, since a much larger clone differs from it by one base. The rearrangement uses TRBV5-5 and TRBJ2-3, with D maybe TRBD2 (5 bases). Looked up from germline, CDR1 is SGHKS and CDR2 is YYEKEE (reference sequence). This CDR3 is built from 14 residues. The CDR3 region has the DNA TGTGCCGGCAGCTTGGAGGACTCCCGAGATACGCAGTATTTT. It codes for CAGSLEDSRDTQYF.

As to this clonotype: Relative to the germline gene, one junction end is altered; a read error may explain this. This chain connects TRBV7-7 to TRBJ2-3; 8 positions match TRBD2. Looked up from germline, CDR1 is SSHAT and CDR2 is FNYEAQ (reference sequence). This CDR3 is 15 amino acids long. The CDR3 loop reads CASSEAGVGVDTQYF. In DNA form, the CDR3 reads TGTGCTAGCAGCGAAGCGGGAGTCGGGGTGGATACGCAGTATTTT.

V gene TRBV5-5 combines with J gene TRBJ1-1; 10 bases line up with TRBD1. V lost 3 bases, J lost 0 bases, and 2 bases stayed unmatched. Germline CDR1 reads SGHKS; CDR2 reads YYEKEE (reference sequence). The CDR3 extends over 15 amino acids. CDR3 DNA sequence: TGTGCCAGCAGCTCGACAGGGGGCCTGAACACTGAAGCTTTCTTT. It translates to CASSSTGGLNTEAFF.

The chain joins TRBV3-1 to TRBJ2-5; D possibly corresponds to TRBD1 (6 bases). CDR1 and CDR2 (germline): LGHDT, YNNKEL (reference sequence). This CDR3 spans 15 amino acids. The V end lost 4 bases, the J end lost 1 base, and 13 bases lay between the germline ends. The CDR3 DNA reads TGTGCCAGCAGCCCCGGGACAAACCGCCAAGAGACCCAGTACTTC. Amino acid sequence: CASSPGTNRQETQYF.